The 21 T cell receptor beta chains listed next were all sequenced from one sample in a study of spatial heterogeneity in lung cancer. TCRdb processed the 5' RACE reads anew with MiXCR; each CDR3 protein has one entry. This table holds 25,000 to 35,000 distinct CDR3 sequences, 5% to 6% found once. Time point noted: blood at routine non-recurrence follow-up after resection. Sample: PBMCs, taken at follow-up. The receptor set was obtained from a female donor with early-stage non-small cell lung cancer.

This clonotype has a count of ten or more. The chain is built from TRBV7-6 and TRBJ2-6; TRBD1 agrees at 7 bases. The germline CDR1 and CDR2 sequences are SGHVS and FNYEAQ. V trimming: 5 bases; J trimming: 3 bases; junction bases outside the gene matches: 16. This CDR3 comprises 19 residues. CDR3 in amino acids: CASSRQTGSSLFGANVLTF. For the CDR3, the DNA is TGTGCCAGCAGCAGGCAGACAGGGTCGTCTCTATTTGGGGCCAACGTCCTGACTTTC.

This chain connects TRBV7-9 to TRBJ2-7; D is uncertain. The CDR3 is 13 residues long. Germline loops: CDR1 SEHNR, CDR2 FQNEAQ (reference sequence). With 5 bases removed from V and 1 base from J, the gap between germline ends came to 9 bases. The CDR3 nucleotides read TGTGCCAGCAGCCCGGACCAGTCCTACGAGCAGTACTTC. Its protein is CASSPDQSYEQYF.

The CDR3 DNA reads as TGTGCCATCAGTGGGGGCGGGGGAAACACTGAAGCTTTCTTT. This gives the protein CAISGGGGNTEAFF. The V and J genes are TRBV10-3 and TRBJ1-1; a weak D match, TRBD1 (5 bases). Trimming took off 4 bases at V and 2 bases at J, with 11 bases between the two ends. The CDR3 runs 14 residues. In germline, CDR1 is ENHRY, CDR2 SYGVKD.

At least ten counts were recorded for this clonotype. The CDR3: CASSVGGESEKLFF. Written as DNA, the CDR3 is TGTGCCAGCAGCGTAGGGGGCGAATCGGAAAAACTGTTTTTT. The rearrangement links TRBV9 to TRBJ1-4, with D tentatively TRBD1 (5 bases). This CDR3 is 14 amino acids long. Trimming removed 0 bases at V and 8 bases at J, with 11 bases between. Germline V gene sequence: CDR1 SGDLS, CDR2 YYNGEE.

The chain links TRBV7-7 to TRBJ2-1; D is perhaps TRBD2 (6 bases). The CDR3 totals 14 residues. In germline, CDR1 is SSHAT, CDR2 FNYEAQ (reference sequence). The V and J ends lost 4 bases and 5 bases respectively, with 12 bases between them. The CDR3 region is CASSSQGEDNEQFF. The CDR3 nucleotides read TGTGCCAGCAGCTCGCAAGGGGAGGACAATGAGCAGTTCTTC. Full variable domain (remainder filled in from reference TRBV7-7 and TRBJ2-1): GAGVSQSPRYKVTKRGQDVTLRCDPISSHATLYWYQQALGQGPEFLTYFNYEAQPDKSGLPSDRFSAERPEGSISTLTIQRTEQRDSAMYRCASSSQGEDNEQFFGPGTRLTVL.

This clonotype was picked up many times. This chain links TRBV2 with TRBJ2-6; D possibly corresponds to TRBD1 (5 bases). Germline values: CDR1 SNHLY, CDR2 FYNNEI. Trimming removed 2 bases from V and 0 bases from J, with 11 bases in between. The CDR3 consists of 17 residues. The CDR3 DNA reads as TGTGCCAGCAGTGAATACAGGTCCAACTCTGGGGCCAACGTCCTGACTTTC. Amino acid sequence: CASSEYRSNSGANVLTF.

In this sample, this clonotype turned up many times. CDR3 loop: CSLDRGHQETQYF. CDR3 bases: TGCAGCCTTGACAGGGGGCACCAAGAGACCCAGTACTTC. The chain combines TRBV20-1 with TRBJ2-5, with TRBD1 matching 10 bases. The CDR3 length is 13 residues. The germline gives CDR1 DFQATT, CDR2 SNEGSKA (reference sequence).

This clonotype has a handful of counts. This rearrangement joins TRBV5-1 to TRBJ1-1, with a possible D match to TRBD1 (6 bases). Germline V gene data show CDR1 as SGHRS and CDR2 as YFSETQ. This CDR3 is built from 17 residues. Trimming left V 0 bases short and J 2 bases short, with 17 bases between. In nucleotides, the CDR3 is TGCGCCAGCAGCTTGGAGGCGGGGGCGCATGGAAACACTGAAGCTTTCTTT. Protein sequence: CASSLEAGAHGNTEAFF.

V usage is TRBV11-2 and J usage is TRBJ2-2; D ambiguous. CDR1 and CDR2 (germline): SGHAT, FQNNGV. V gave up 0 bases and J gave up 0 bases, with 8 bases separating them. There are 16 residues in the CDR3. For the CDR3, the DNA is TGTGCCAGCAGCTTAGAACGCAGTTCGAACACCGGGGAGCTGTTTTTT. Protein: CASSLERSSNTGELFF.

This clonotype appeared many times. The chain couples TRBV2 to TRBJ2-5; TRBD1 is a possible D gene (6 bases). Trimming stripped 7 bases from V and 5 bases from J, with 14 bases between. Per the germline V gene, CDR1 is SNHLY and CDR2 is FYNNEI. The CDR3 length is 13 residues. DNA for the CDR3: TGTGCCAGCAATCTGGGGGCGAGGGAGACCCAGTACTTC. It translates to CASNLGARETQYF.

This clonotype was counted ten times or more. This chain joins TRBV28 and TRBJ1-2, with D unresolved. This CDR3 comprises 12 residues. CDR1 and CDR2 (germline): MDHEN, SYDVKM. Trimming shortened V by 3 bases and J by 6 bases, and 8 bases separated the two germline ends. In DNA form, the CDR3 reads TGTGCCAGCAGTTTGACGGGGAATGGCTACACCTTC. Encoded protein: CASSLTGNGYTF.

V is TRBV6-6 and J is TRBJ2-7; D may be TRBD1 or TRBD2 (6 bases each). Germline assignment: CDR1 MNHNY and CDR2 SVGAGI (reference sequence). The CDR3 sequence is 13 residues long. V was pared by 2 bases and J by 4 bases, with 9 bases between. In nucleotides, the CDR3 is TGTGCCAGCAGTTACGGGGGGCGGTACGAGCAGTACTTC. It specifies CASSYGGRYEQYF.

This clonotype was seen repeatedly, ten times or more. This rearrangement joins TRBV5-1 to TRBJ2-6, with 8 bases aligning to TRBD2. The ends lost 4 bases at V and 1 base at J; junction bases unmatched: 1. The CDR3 is 15 residues long. Germline CDR1 SGHRS, CDR2 YFSETQ. This CDR3 is CASSREGSGANVLTF. The CDR3 bases are TGCGCCAGCAGCCGGGAGGGTTCTGGGGCCAACGTCCTGACTTTC. The full variable domain, completed using reference TRBV5-1 and TRBJ2-6, is KAGVTQTPRYLIKTRGQQVTLSCSPISGHRSVSWYQQTPGQGLQFLFEYFSETQRNKGNFPGRFSGRQFSNSRSEMNVSTLELGDSALYLCASSREGSGANVLTFGAGSRLTVL.

This clonotype was observed at least ten times. The chain joins TRBV6-5 to TRBJ1-5; 9 positions agree with TRBD1. The germline V gene has CDR1 MNHEY and CDR2 SVGAGI. The CDR3 runs 14 residues. J lost 5 bases, V lost 6 bases, and 5 bases had no gene match. CDR3 amino acids: CASSRQGGDQPQHF. DNA for the CDR3: TGTGCCAGCAGCCGACAGGGGGGAGATCAGCCCCAGCATTTT.

This clonotype was found many times. J is TRBJ2-2 and V is TRBV5-1; no definite D call. The V end lost 5 bases, the J end lost 1 base, and 12 bases lay between the germline ends. The CDR3 contains 15 residues. From germline, CDR1 is SGHRS and CDR2 YFSETQ. This CDR3 is CASSRNAKNTGELFF. The DNA for the CDR3 is TGCGCCAGCAGTCGGAACGCAAAGAACACCGGGGAGCTGTTTTTT.

This clonotype has ten or more counts. The chain carries TRBV12-3 or TRBV12-4 and TRBJ2-1; D call uncertain. Trimming shortened V by 2 bases and J by 7 bases, and 12 bases separated the two germline ends. The length of the CDR3 is 14 residues. The DNA of the CDR3 is TGTGCCAGCAGTTTAAGTTCCCAAATAAATGAGCAGTTCTTC. It is translated as CASSLSSQINEQFF.

In this sample, this clonotype turned up many times. The V and J genes are TRBV6-5 and TRBJ1-6, with D possibly matching TRBD1 (6 bases). In germline, CDR1 is MNHEY, CDR2 SVGAGI. The CDR3 spans 16 residues. Trimming cost V 0 bases and J 7 bases, with 13 bases left between them. The CDR3: CASSYSTGYSNSPLHF. CDR3 DNA sequence: TGTGCCAGCAGTTACTCCACAGGGTACAGCAATTCACCCCTCCACTTT.

This clonotype was seen at least ten times. The rearrangement joins TRBV29-1 to TRBJ2-4; D is ambiguous. This CDR3 is built from 12 residues. V was cut by 4 bases and J by 0 bases, with 4 bases left in between. CDR1 SQVTM and CDR2 ANQGSEA come from the germline V gene. CDR3 region: CSVGLAKNIQYF. CDR3 coding DNA: TGCAGCGTTGGGTTAGCCAAAAACATTCAGTACTTC.

This clonotype was seen many times. The genes are TRBV7-8 and TRBJ2-1; 10 positions match TRBD2. V dropped 3 bases and J dropped 2; count of bases not matched to a gene: 1. Germline CDR1 is SGHVS and CDR2 is FQNEAQ. This CDR3 has 15 residues. CDR3 amino acids: CASSFLAGAYNEQFF. Written as DNA, the CDR3 is TGTGCCAGCAGCTTTCTAGCGGGGGCCTACAATGAGCAGTTCTTC.

Many counts were recorded for this clonotype. J is TRBJ2-3 and V is TRBV28; D unclear. The germline V gene has CDR1 MDHEN and CDR2 SYDVKM. The CDR3 extends over 13 amino acids. V was cut by 4 bases and J by 6 bases, with 11 bases left in between. CDR3 amino acids: CASSSPISDTQYF. CDR3 coding DNA: TGTGCCAGCAGTTCCCCCATATCCGATACGCAGTATTTT.

This clonotype was counted many times. The chain employs TRBV9 and TRBJ2-3; no clear D gene. Deletions cut 0 bases from V and 6 bases from J, with 8 bases between. The germline CDR1 and CDR2 sequences are SGDLS and YYNGEE. CDR3 length: 13 residues. The chain's CDR3 is CASSVGLPDTQYF. The CDR3 DNA follows: TGTGCCAGCAGCGTAGGCCTTCCGGATACGCAGTATTTT.